The 6 T cell receptor beta chains below were found in one sample sequenced in a study of T cell repertoires in cytomegalovirus infection. Antigens for these TCRs are unknown. Using its own MiXCR run on the reads, TCRdb lists one record per CDR3 protein. The table includes some 800,000 distinct CDR3 sequences, around 29% detected once. Here the sequenced sample was cultured CD8+ T cells from PBMCs, taken from culture after CMV antigen stimulation. These receptors all stem from a human donor in good health (CMV status not recorded). Some clones in this sample may be carry-over from other donors' samples.

This clonotype was counted many times. The chain is built from TRBV7-6 and TRBJ1-4, with D maybe TRBD1 (6 bases). V lost 5 bases, J lost 0 bases, and 13 bases lay in between. CDR1 is SGHVS, CDR2 FNYEAQ, per germline. The CDR3 is made up of 16 amino acids. CDR3 DNA sequence: TGTGCCAGCAGCCTAGGGGGTTACGCAACTAATGAAAAACTGTTTTTT. Its protein product is CASSLGGYATNEKLFF.

This clonotype has only a few counts. The chain couples TRBV19 to TRBJ2-1, with D possibly matching TRBD2 (7 bases). The CDR3 is made up of 16 amino acids. Germline CDR1 reads LNHDA; CDR2 reads SQIVND (reference sequence). Trimming removed 3 bases at V and 3 bases at J, with 15 bases between. CDR3 sequence (DNA): TGTGCCAGTAGTATCGGAGGGGGGGGGGACTACAATGAGCAGTTCTTC. Translation gives CASSIGGGGDYNEQFF.

The chain combines TRBV12-3 or TRBV12-4 with TRBJ2-2, with 7 bases identical to TRBD2. With 5 bases clipped from V and 3 bases from J, the junction kept 21 bases outside the gene matches. The CDR3 contains 20 residues. The DNA for the CDR3 is TGTGCCAGCAGTCCGACCCCTTTCCGGCGGGGGTCTTTTGACACCGGGGAGCTGTTTTTT. This encodes CASSPTPFRRGSFDTGELFF.

This clonotype turned up a few times. This chain uses TRBV7-8 with TRBJ2-3; 11 bases align to TRBD2. The germline V gene encodes CDR1 SGHVS and CDR2 FQNEAQ. The CDR3 is 16 amino acids. Losses at the gene ends were 6 bases for V and 1 base for J; bases not matched to a gene: 6. The CDR3 spells CASSSSTSGGTDTQYF. CDR3 in DNA: TGTGCCAGCAGTTCCTCGACTAGCGGGGGCACAGATACGCAGTATTTT.

Remarks on this clonotype: One base separates it from a far larger clone, so it is likely a read error. This chain joins TRBV7-6 and TRBJ2-6; D remains unclear. Per germline, CDR1 SGHVS and CDR2 FNYEAQ. The CDR3 contains 15 residues. The CDR3 loop reads CASSLGGSGTNVLTF. DNA for the CDR3: TGTGCCAGCAGCTTAGGAGGTTCTGGGACCAACGTCCTGACTTTC.

This clonotype was found many times. This rearrangement joins TRBV7-2 to TRBJ2-1; D is possibly TRBD1 (5 bases). CDR1 is SGHTA and CDR2 is FQGNSA in the germline V gene. The CDR3 is made up of 12 amino acids. The ends were cut back, 5 bases at V and 8 bases at J, with 10 bases in the middle. The CDR3 is CASSPQGDEQFF. CDR3 nucleotide sequence: TGTGCCAGCAGCCCCCAGGGCGATGAGCAGTTCTTC.